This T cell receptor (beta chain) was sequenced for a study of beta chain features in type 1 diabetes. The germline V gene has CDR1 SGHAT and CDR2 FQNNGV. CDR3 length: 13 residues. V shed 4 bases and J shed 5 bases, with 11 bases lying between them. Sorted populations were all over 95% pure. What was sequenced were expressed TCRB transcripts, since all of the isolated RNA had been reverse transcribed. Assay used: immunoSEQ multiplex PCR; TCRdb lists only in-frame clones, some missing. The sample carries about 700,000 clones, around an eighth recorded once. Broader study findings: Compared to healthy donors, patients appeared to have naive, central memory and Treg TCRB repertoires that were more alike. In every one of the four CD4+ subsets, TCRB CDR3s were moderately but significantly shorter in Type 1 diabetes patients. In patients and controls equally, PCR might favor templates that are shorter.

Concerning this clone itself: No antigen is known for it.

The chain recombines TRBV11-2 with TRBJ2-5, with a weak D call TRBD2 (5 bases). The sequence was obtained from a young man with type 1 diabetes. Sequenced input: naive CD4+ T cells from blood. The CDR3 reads CASSSASRETQYF. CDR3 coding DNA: TGTGCCAGCAGCTCTGCTAGCAGGGAGACCCAGTACTTC.